This record concerns one TCR beta chain sequence. Its antigen is not known. The sample comes from a study of T cell responses to AZD1222 COVID-19 vaccine. The CDR3 runs to 14 residues. Trimming pared 5 bases from V and 7 bases from J, leaving 15 bases between. Germline CDR1 reads LGHDT; CDR2 reads YNNKEL (reference sequence). Broader study findings: Only a handful of AZD1222 recipients, several in all, had baseline seropositivity.

Repertoires were generated with immunoSEQ multiplex PCR, while TCRdb's copy carries only in-frame clones and drops some. Among roughly 140,000 clones listed, around nine tenths were seen once. This sequence joins TRBV3-1 (or the pseudogene TRBV3-2) and TRBJ1-5; possibly TRBD1 for D (6 bases). This clonotype originated in an adult in good health. The source material was peripheral blood, sampled on day 0 of AZD1222 vaccination. The CDR3 DNA is TGTGCCAGCAGCAACAGGGCGGGGGGGCAGCCCCAGCATTTT. This codes for CASSNRAGGQPQHF.